Here is one TCR beta chain with its context. Its antigen is currently unknown. Clones were read by immunoSEQ multiplex PCR, and TCRdb kept only the in-frame ones, dropping some. The table records about 45,000 clones, roughly 80% of them present only once. CDR1 is MDHEN and CDR2 is SYDVKM in the germline V gene. The CDR3 is 12 amino acids. Trimming removed 6 bases at V and 8 bases at J, with 13 bases between. The data were taken from a study of OX40 agonist ivuxolimab in advanced cancers. About the study: At 0.01 to 10 mg/kg, ivuxolimab was administered intravenously to patients every 2 weeks. Prior checkpoint blockade (anti-PD-1, anti-PD-L1 or anti-CTLA-4) was permitted; 40% had it. Study-wide results and caveats: Clonal expansion was seen in CD4+ and CD8+ blood T cells by week 6 at 0.1 to 3.0 mg/kg. Partial responders at 0.1-3.0 mg/kg had among the lowest clonal expansion.

This specimen was CD4+ or CD8+ T cells sorted from blood, taken in a trial of the OX40 agonist ivuxolimab. This rearrangement joins TRBV28 to TRBJ1-2, with TRBD1 as a possible D gene (5 bases). The receptor was isolated from an adult with an advanced solid tumor such as melanoma, head and neck, liver or kidney cancer. CDR3 region: CASRPSEGGYTF. The CDR3 nucleotides read TGTGCCAGCAGGCCATCGGAGGGGGGCTACACCTTC.